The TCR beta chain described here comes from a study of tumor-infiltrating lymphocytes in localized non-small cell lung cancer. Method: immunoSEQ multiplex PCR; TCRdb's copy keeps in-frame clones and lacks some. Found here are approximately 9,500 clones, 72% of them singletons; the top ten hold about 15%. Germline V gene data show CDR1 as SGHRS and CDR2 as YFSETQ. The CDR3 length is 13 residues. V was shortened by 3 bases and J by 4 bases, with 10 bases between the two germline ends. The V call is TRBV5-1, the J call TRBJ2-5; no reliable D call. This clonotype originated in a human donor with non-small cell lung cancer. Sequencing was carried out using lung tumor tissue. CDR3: CASSSLSAETQYF. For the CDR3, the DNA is TGCGCCAGCAGCTCTCTGTCGGCAGAGACCCAGTACTTC.